These T cell receptor beta chains were read from a single sample in a study of CD4 T cells in relation to SARS-CoV-2 and coronaviruses. These receptors' antigens are unknown. The table came from immunoSEQ multiplex PCR; TCRdb's copy has only in-frame clones and leaves some out. The sample holds 20,000 to 25,000 clones, under 80% seen once. Input material: CD4+ T cells from PBMCs, cultured in vitro. The source of these receptors is a human donor in good health. Both conserved end residues are part of each CDR3. Each record gives: V gene, J gene, D gene, CDR3 length, clone size, CDR3 protein, CDR3 DNA. A D gene is named only where the DNA matches it firmly. The size field is filled for only some rows; it gives once, few, many or a size class.

>TRBV6-5|TRBJ1-4|TRBD1|15|.
CASSPSDRGSEKLFF
TGTGCCAGCAGTCCGTCGGACAGGGGGAGTGAAAAACTGTTTTTT
>TRBV6-5|TRBJ2-2|TRBD2|15|.
CASSPISGTPRELFF
TGTGCCAGCAGCCCAATTAGCGGGACCCCCCGGGAGCTGTTTTTT
>TRBV14|TRBJ2-7|.|14|few
CASSQGRASYEQYF
TGTGCCAGCAGCCAAGGGCGCGCCTCCTACGAGCAGTACTTC
>TRBV5-4|TRBJ2-7|.|16|.
CASSLEGGGTSAEQYF
TGTGCCAGCAGCTTGGAAGGGGGAGGAACGTCGGCCGAGCAGTACTTC
>TRBV2|TRBJ2-6|.|14|.
CASSAGLGANVLTF
TGTGCCAGCAGTGCGGGCCTGGGGGCCAACGTCCTGACTTTC
>TRBV10-1|TRBJ2-3|.|14|.
CASSGAFSTDTQYF
TGCGCCAGCAGTGGGGCTTTTAGCACAGATACGCAGTATTTT
>TRBV18|TRBJ2-7|TRBD2|17|.
CASSPPGMTSGTYEQYF
TGTGCCAGCTCACCACCGGGGATGACTAGCGGGACCTACGAGCAGTACTTC
>TRBV28|TRBJ2-7|.|12|.
CASSLTSYEQYF
TGTGCCAGCAGCCTCACTAGCTACGAGCAGTACTTC
>TRBV9|TRBJ2-5|TRBD2|16|.
CASSVAGSGIRETQYF
TGTGCCAGCAGCGTCGCCGGTAGCGGGATCCGGGAGACCCAGTACTTC
>TRBV11-1|TRBJ2-1|.|16|.
CASSLRQEGLGYEQFF
TGTGCCAGCAGCCTACGGCAGGAGGGCCTAGGGTATGAGCAGTTCTTC
>TRBV14|TRBJ2-7|.|12|.
CASSQVNYEQYF
TGTGCCAGCAGCCAAGTTAATTACGAGCAGTACTTC
>TRBV5-6|TRBJ1-6|TRBD1|16|few
CASSSQGISYNSPLHF
TGTGCCAGCAGCTCACAGGGGATCTCCTATAATTCACCCCTCCACTTT
>TRBV14|TRBJ2-2|TRBD1|15|.
CASSPTGFVTGELFF
TGTGCCAGCAGCCCGACAGGGTTTGTCACCGGGGAGCTGTTTTTT
>TRBV5-4|TRBJ2-1|TRBD2|15|.
CASSTGLARDNEQFF
TGTGCCAGCAGTACGGGACTAGCCAGGGACAATGAGCAGTTCTTC
>TRBV19|TRBJ1-1|.|13|.
CASSIVAATEAFF
TGTGCCAGTAGTATAGTGGCAGCTACTGAAGCTTTCTTT
>TRBV19|TRBJ1-1|.|13|.
CASTRRGGAEAFF
TGTGCCAGTACCAGAAGGGGGGGAGCTGAAGCTTTCTTT
>TRBV2|TRBJ1-2|.|16|.
CASSEAPGRGHYGYTF
TGTGCCAGCAGTGAAGCGCCGGGGCGGGGGCATTATGGCTACACCTTC
>TRBV27|TRBJ1-1|.|21|.
CASSLDGPPPFLGGAHTEAFF
TGTGCCAGCAGTTTAGATGGGCCGCCGCCTTTCCTTGGGGGCGCTCATACTGAAGCTTTCTTT
>TRBV3-1/TRBV3-2|TRBJ2-7|TRBD2|16|.
CASSQGSPGLAYEQYF
TGTGCCAGCAGCCAAGGCTCCCCGGGACTAGCCTACGAGCAGTACTTC
>TRBV19|TRBJ2-2|TRBD1|16|.
CASSIYRGGNTGELFF
TGTGCCAGTAGTATCTACAGGGGCGGGAACACCGGGGAGCTGTTTTTT
>TRBV11-3|TRBJ2-1|TRBD2|16|.
CASSLASGGSYNEQFF
TGTGCCAGCAGCTTAGCTAGCGGGGGTTCCTACAATGAGCAGTTCTTC
>TRBV7-3|TRBJ2-2|TRBD2|18|.
CASSLGPGGRANTGELFF
TGTGCCAGCAGCTTAGGGCCAGGCGGGAGGGCGAACACCGGGGAGCTGTTTTTT
>TRBV7-3|TRBJ2-2|.|15|once
CASSAGFGAAGELFF
TGTGCCAGCAGCGCCGGTTTCGGGGCGGCCGGGGAGCTGTTTTTT
>TRBV5-1|TRBJ2-1|TRBD2|16|.
CASSLAKGLAEHEQFF
TGCGCCAGCAGCTTGGCCAAAGGACTAGCGGAACATGAGCAGTTCTTC
>TRBV9|TRBJ1-5|.|15|.
CASSVSGASNQPQHF
TGTGCCAGCAGCGTATCAGGGGCGAGCAATCAGCCCCAGCATTTT
>TRBV12-5|TRBJ2-7|TRBD2|13|.
CASGGTSVYEQYF
TGTGCTAGTGGAGGTACTAGCGTCTACGAGCAGTACTTC
>TRBV5-4|TRBJ2-3|.|15|.
CASSFANIGTDTQYF
TGTGCCAGCAGCTTCGCGAACATCGGCACAGATACGCAGTATTTT
>TRBV9|TRBJ1-2|.|12|.
CASSVEGYGYTF
TGTGCCAGCAGCGTAGAAGGTTATGGCTACACCTTC
>TRBV21-1|TRBJ1-1|.|14|.
CASSKVSVNTEAFF
TGTGCCAGCAGCAAAGTTTCTGTGAACACTGAAGCTTTCTTT
>TRBV18|TRBJ2-7|TRBD1|14|.
CASSRQGSYYEQYF
TGTGCCAGCTCACGACAGGGGTCATACTACGAGCAGTACTTC
>TRBV24-1|TRBJ2-3|TRBD2|15|few
CATSGLAGGTDTQYF
TGTGCCACCAGCGGACTAGCGGGAGGAACAGATACGCAGTATTTT
>TRBV3-1/TRBV3-2|TRBJ2-5|TRBD2|16|.
CASSQDLAGSQETQYF
TGTGCCAGCAGCCAAGATTTAGCGGGATCCCAAGAGACCCAGTACTTC
>TRBV5-6|TRBJ2-1|.|16|few
CASTLIGGSSYNEQFF
TGTGCCAGCACCCTAATCGGCGGTAGCTCCTACAATGAGCAGTTCTTC
>TRBV19|TRBJ2-7|.|15|.
CASSIGWEVTYEQYF
TGTGCCAGTAGTATAGGCTGGGAGGTGACCTACGAGCAGTACTTC
>TRBV3-1/TRBV3-2|TRBJ2-4|.|15|.
CASSQGGSGKNIQYF
TGTGCCAGCAGCCAGGGTGGGAGTGGGAAAAACATTCAGTACTTC
>TRBV28|TRBJ2-4|.|13|.
CASSPTVKNIQYF
TGTGCCAGCAGTCCTACGGTGAAAAACATTCAGTACTTC
>TRBV9|TRBJ2-2|TRBD1|15|.
CASAQQGASTGELFF
TGTGCCAGCGCCCAACAGGGGGCGAGCACCGGGGAGCTGTTTTTT
>TRBV9|TRBJ1-2|TRBD1|14|.
CASSPWTGITGYTF
TGTGCCAGCAGCCCTTGGACAGGAATAACGGGCTACACCTTC
>TRBV19|TRBJ1-3|.|16|.
CASSMGTGYSGNTIYF
TGTGCCAGTAGTATGGGGACCGGTTACTCTGGAAACACCATATATTTT
>TRBV3-1/TRBV3-2|TRBJ1-2|TRBD1|13|.
CASSLQGADGYTF
TGTGCCAGCAGTCTACAGGGGGCGGATGGCTACACCTTC
>TRBV20-1|TRBJ2-3|.|10|.
CSGGIDTQYF
TGCAGTGGCGGGATAGATACGCAGTATTTT
>TRBV12-5|TRBJ2-3|TRBD2|18|.
CASGLLRDGGRETDTQYF
TGTGCTAGTGGTTTGCTACGAGACGGGGGGAGGGAGACAGATACGCAGTATTTT
>TRBV5-1|TRBJ2-7|TRBD1|14|.
CASSFGQGSYEQYF
TGCGCCAGCAGCTTTGGACAGGGATCCTACGAGCAGTACTTC
>TRBV3-1/TRBV3-2|TRBJ1-1|.|14|.
CASSLPHRDTEAFF
TGTGCCAGCAGCCTACCCCACAGGGACACTGAAGCTTTCTTT
>TRBV2|TRBJ1-4|TRBD1|15|.
CASSAGTGLNEKLFF
TGTGCCAGCAGCGCCGGGACAGGGCTAAATGAAAAACTGTTTTTT
>TRBV7-9|TRBJ2-7|.|12|hyperexpanded
CASSHQGNEQYF
TGTGCCAGCAGTCACCAGGGTAACGAGCAGTACTTC
>TRBV2|TRBJ1-5|.|16|.
CASSTTGPGLGVPQHF
TGTGCCAGCAGTACTACCGGGCCAGGCTTAGGTGTGCCCCAGCATTTT
>TRBV12-3/TRBV12-4|TRBJ2-7|.|12|.
CASSFGQNEQYF
TGTGCCAGCAGCTTCGGACAAAACGAGCAGTACTTC
>TRBV5-5|TRBJ2-2|.|18|few
CASSRWSWGRSNTGELFF
TGTGCCAGCAGCCGTTGGAGCTGGGGGCGATCGAACACCGGGGAGCTGTTTTTT
>TRBV12-3/TRBV12-4|TRBJ1-3|.|13|.
CASSLGGANTIYF
TGTGCCAGCAGTTTGGGTGGGGCAAACACCATATATTTT
>TRBV6-5|TRBJ2-2|.|15|.
CASSRGTVNTGELFF
TGTGCCAGCAGTCGCGGGACAGTAAACACCGGGGAGCTGTTTTTT
>TRBV3-1/TRBV3-2|TRBJ2-7|.|15|.
CASSPGLVAGDEQYF
TGTGCCAGCAGCCCCGGACTCGTAGCCGGGGACGAGCAGTACTTC
>TRBV30|TRBJ1-6|TRBD1|16|.
CAWSAGTGPHNSPLHF
TGTGCCTGGAGTGCCGGGACAGGGCCCCATAATTCACCCCTCCACTTT